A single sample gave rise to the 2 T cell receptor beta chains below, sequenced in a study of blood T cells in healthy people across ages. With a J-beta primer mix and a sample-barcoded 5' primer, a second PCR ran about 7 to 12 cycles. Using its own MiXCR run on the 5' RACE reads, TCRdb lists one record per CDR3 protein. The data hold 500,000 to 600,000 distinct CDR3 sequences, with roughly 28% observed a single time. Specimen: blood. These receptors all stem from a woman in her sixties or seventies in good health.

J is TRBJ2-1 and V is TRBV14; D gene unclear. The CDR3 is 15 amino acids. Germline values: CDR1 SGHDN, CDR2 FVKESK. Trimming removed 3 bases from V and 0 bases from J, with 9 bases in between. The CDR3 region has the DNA TGTGCCAGCAGCCAGGAGACCAGCTCCTACAATGAGCAGTTCTTC. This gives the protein CASSQETSSYNEQFF.

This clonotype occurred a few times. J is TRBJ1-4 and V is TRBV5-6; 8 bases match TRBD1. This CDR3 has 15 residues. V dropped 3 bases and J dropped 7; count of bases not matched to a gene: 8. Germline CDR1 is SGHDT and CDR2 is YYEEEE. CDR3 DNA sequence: TGTGCCAGCAGCTCCGCCCAGGGGGCTGTTGAAAAACTGTTTTTT. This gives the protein CASSSAQGAVEKLFF. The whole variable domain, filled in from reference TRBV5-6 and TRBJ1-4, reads DAGVTQSPTHLIKTRGQQVTLRCSPKSGHDTVSWYQQALGQGPQFIFQYYEEEERQRGNFPDRFSGHQFPNYSSELNVNALLLGDSALYLCASSSAQGAVEKLFFGSGTQLSVL.